This T cell receptor (beta chain) originates from a study of blood T cell repertoires in COVID-19. Turning to the study itself: COVID-19 samples collected from the United States, Italy and Spain covered acute and convalescent phases. PBMCs, B-cell-depleted T cells, or T cells were the source of the cDNA or gDNA that made up the material.

Trimming cost V 0 bases and J 4 bases; bases outside gene matches: 6. The CDR3 spans 15 residues. Germline CDR1 LGHDT, CDR2 YNNKEL (reference sequence). Original handling: It was from reference gene primer amplification that nucleated cell counts were estimated. The method was immunoSEQ multiplex PCR; TCRdb's version includes in-frame clones alone and lacks a portion of them. V, J and clone size are those of that table, while D and trimming were read from the DNA. This sample carries hundreds of thousands of clones, approximately 91% of them seen once, and the ten largest clones take 10% to 12%. The specimen was peripheral blood. The gene calls are TRBV3-1 (or the pseudogene TRBV3-2) and TRBJ2-7, with 7 bases matching TRBD2. This clonotype was sampled from a woman in her twenties or thirties with COVID-19, enrolled during active disease. The CDR3 DNA sequence: TGTGCCAGCAGCCAAGATGCGGGAGCCTTGTACGAGCAGTACTTC. Amino acid sequence: CASSQDAGALYEQYF.